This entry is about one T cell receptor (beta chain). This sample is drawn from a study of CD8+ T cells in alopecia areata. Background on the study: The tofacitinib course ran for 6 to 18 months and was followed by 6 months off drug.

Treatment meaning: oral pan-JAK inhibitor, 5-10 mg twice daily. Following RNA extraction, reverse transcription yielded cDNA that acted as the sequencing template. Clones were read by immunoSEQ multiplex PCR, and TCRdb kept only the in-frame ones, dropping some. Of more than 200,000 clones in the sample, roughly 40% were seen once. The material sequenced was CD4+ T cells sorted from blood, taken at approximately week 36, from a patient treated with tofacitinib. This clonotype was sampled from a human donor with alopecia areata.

The CDR3 region is CASSYNGQGRDEKLFF. The DNA for the CDR3 is TGCGCCAGCAGCTATAACGGACAGGGGCGAGATGAAAAACTGTTTTTT. V is TRBV5-1 and J is TRBJ1-4; 9 bases fit TRBD1. The CDR3 is 16 amino acids. Germline CDR1 is SGHRS and CDR2 is YFSETQ. V shed 3 bases, J shed 6 bases, and the junction held 9 bases outside the gene matches.